This T cell receptor beta chain was sequenced in a study of shared clonotypes between healthy human individuals. Study-level findings and limits: Memory subsets had estimated richness that was generally smaller than that of naive subsets. Clonotypes shared by all four sorted-subset donors had higher generation probabilities than non-shared clonotypes.

Here immunoSEQ multiplex PCR was the method, and the copy in TCRdb shows in-frame clones only, minus some. The sample has roughly 2.1 million clones; roughly 91% are singletons. Terminally differentiated effector memory CD45RA+ cells were excluded from the naive CD8 cells, which were CD45RO-negative and positively selected for CCR7. The germline gives CDR1 MNHEY, CDR2 SMNVEV (reference sequence). This CDR3 spans 15 amino acids. Between the trimmed V and J ends, which lost 5 bases and 2 bases, there was a span of 15 bases. With respect to this clone: The antigen remains undetermined.

The specimen was naive CD8+ T cells from PBMCs. The V call is TRBV27, the J call TRBJ1-2; D ambiguous. The TCR originated in a man between 18 and 29 years old in good health. Some clones in this sample may be carry-over from other donors' samples. The CDR3 region is CASSPYPEQNYGYTF. CDR3 in DNA: TGTGCCAGCAGTCCCTACCCGGAACAAAACTATGGCTACACCTTC.